These T cell receptor beta chains were read from a single sample in a study of graft-versus-host responses after intestinal transplantation. Their target antigens are unknown. Assay: immunoSEQ multiplex PCR; the TCRdb copy retains only in-frame clones and omits some. This table holds approximately 79,000 clones, roughly 80% found once. This sample comprised unstimulated CD4+ T cells sorted from spleen or lymph node cells, obtained before intestinal transplant. The receptors were sampled from a human donor who received an intestinal transplant. The CDR3 runs from the conserved cysteine through the conserved F or W. Fields, in order: clone size, J gene, V gene, D gene, CDR3 protein, CDR3 DNA. The D gene is left open where the match is weak. Rows may omit the clone size; those that give it use once, few, many or a size class.

. | TRBJ2-7 | TRBV5-1 | . | CASGVSGSYEQYF | TGCGCCAGCGGTGTCAGCGGCTCCTACGAGCAGTACTTC
. | TRBJ2-1 | TRBV5-4 | . | CASSIPGFDNEQFF | TGTGCCAGCAGCATTCCGGGATTCGACAATGAGCAGTTCTTC
. | TRBJ1-2 | TRBV14 | . | CASSVQGYGYTF | TGTGCCAGCAGCGTACAGGGCTATGGCTACACCTTC
. | TRBJ2-7 | TRBV5-1 | . | CASSLGSGLSYEQYF | TGCGCCAGCAGCTTGGGGAGTGGACTATCCTACGAGCAGTACTTC
. | TRBJ1-1 | TRBV18 | . | CASSVNGGENTEAFF | TGTGCCAGCTCAGTTAACGGGGGGGAAAACACTGAAGCTTTCTTT
once | TRBJ1-2 | TRBV28 | . | CASSLWGLYGYTF | TGTGCCAGCAGTTTATGGGGCCTCTATGGCTACACCTTC
. | TRBJ2-5 | TRBV5-6 | TRBD2 | CASSLVSGGGETQYF | TGTGCCAGCAGCTTGGTTAGCGGGGGGGGAGAGACCCAGTACTTC
few | TRBJ2-1 | TRBV6-6 | . | CASNRVGTYNEQFF | TGTGCCAGCAACAGGGTGGGGACCTACAATGAGCAGTTCTTC
. | TRBJ2-5 | TRBV5-4 | TRBD1 | CASSVQGIQETQYF | TGTGCCAGCAGCGTACAGGGGATCCAAGAGACCCAGTACTTC
. | TRBJ2-1 | TRBV6-6 | . | CASSPTERGYNEQFF | TGTGCCAGCAGTCCGACCGAAAGAGGCTACAATGAGCAGTTCTTC
. | TRBJ1-5 | TRBV2 | TRBD1 | CASSNTGTGGQPQHF | TGTGCCAGCAGTAATACCGGGACAGGGGGGCAGCCCCAGCATTTT
. | TRBJ2-3 | TRBV28 | . | CAKSEGAQDTQYF | TGTGCCAAATCGGAGGGGGCGCAAGATACGCAGTATTTT
. | TRBJ1-2 | TRBV6-1 | . | CASSEVSGRGYGYTF | TGTGCCAGCAGTGAAGTCTCAGGGCGAGGCTATGGCTACACCTTC
. | TRBJ2-7 | TRBV18 | TRBD1 | CASSPHRGRYEQYF | TGTGCCAGCTCACCCCACAGGGGGCGGTACGAGCAGTACTTC
. | TRBJ2-7 | TRBV6-5 | . | CASREYNSYEQYF | TGTGCCAGCAGAGAATACAACTCCTACGAGCAGTACTTC
. | TRBJ1-6 | TRBV6-1 | . | CASSEQLTYNSPLHF | TGTGCCAGCAGTGAACAGTTAACCTATAATTCACCCCTCCACTTT
. | TRBJ2-7 | TRBV2 | . | CASRGRVIIHEQYF | TGTGCCAGCAGGGGCAGGGTGATAATTCACGAGCAGTACTTC
. | TRBJ2-3 | TRBV19 | TRBD2 | CASRSSGRDTDTQYF | TGTGCCAGTAGATCTAGCGGGAGGGACACAGATACGCAGTATTTT
. | TRBJ1-1 | TRBV5-5 | . | CASSLQENTEAFF | TGTGCCAGCAGCTTGCAGGAGAACACTGAAGCTTTCTTT
. | TRBJ1-1 | TRBV19 | . | CASSMGDTEAFF | TGTGCCAGTAGTATGGGCGACACTGAAGCTTTCTTT
. | TRBJ2-7 | TRBV11-2 | . | CASSLDLNRVYEQYF | TGTGCCAGCAGCTTAGATCTTAACAGGGTCTACGAGCAGTACTTC
once | TRBJ2-1 | TRBV7-9 | TRBD2 | CASSLVGEGYNEQFF | TGTGCCAGCAGCTTAGTGGGGGAGGGATACAATGAGCAGTTCTTC
. | TRBJ1-6 | TRBV28 | . | CASSCLGQNSPLHF | TGTGCCAGCAGTTGCCTAGGACAGAATTCACCCCTCCACTTT
. | TRBJ1-1 | TRBV7-9 | TRBD1 | CASRIQGITEAFF | TGTGCCAGCAGGATACAGGGGATAACTGAAGCTTTCTTT
. | TRBJ2-1 | TRBV20-1 | . | CSANGGGEQFF | TGCAGTGCTAACGGGGGTGGGGAGCAGTTCTTC
. | TRBJ1-2 | TRBV7-2 | . | CASNHGTFNYGYTF | TGTGCCAGCAACCACGGGACATTTAACTATGGCTACACCTTC
. | TRBJ2-1 | TRBV2 | TRBD2 | CASTQRGVYNEQFF | TGTGCCAGCACCCAGCGGGGGGTATACAATGAGCAGTTCTTC
once | TRBJ2-5 | TRBV18 | . | CASSISDILETQYF | TGTGCCAGCTCCATCTCAGACATTCTGGAGACCCAGTACTTC
. | TRBJ2-1 | TRBV2 | . | CASKERQMSNEQFF | TGTGCCAGCAAGGAAAGACAGATGAGCAATGAGCAGTTCTTC
. | TRBJ2-7 | TRBV19 | . | CASSSRRSSYEQYF | TGTGCCAGTAGTAGCAGGCGTAGCTCCTACGAGCAGTACTTC
. | TRBJ2-4 | TRBV30 | TRBD2 | CAWSVGTTENIQYF | TGTGCCTGGAGTGTAGGGACTACTGAAAACATTCAGTACTTC
. | TRBJ1-2 | TRBV20-1 | . | CSASDTYGYTF | TGCAGTGCTAGTGACACCTATGGCTACACCTTC
. | TRBJ2-3 | TRBV2 | . | CASSEGQKSTDTQYF | TGTGCCAGCAGTGAGGGACAAAAAAGCACAGATACGCAGTATTTT
. | TRBJ2-3 | TRBV6-5 | TRBD2 | CASSLSGRGTDTQYF | TGTGCCAGCAGTTTGAGCGGGAGGGGCACAGATACGCAGTATTTT
few | TRBJ1-1 | TRBV5-5 | . | CASSSNRVPEAFF | TGTGCCAGCAGCTCGAACAGGGTCCCTGAAGCTTTCTTT
. | TRBJ1-5 | TRBV4-1 | TRBD1 | CASSQRTGGQPQHF | TGCGCCAGCAGCCAAAGGACAGGGGGACAGCCCCAGCATTTT
. | TRBJ2-2 | TRBV2 | TRBD2 | CASRAAGLAGVANTGELFF | TGTGCCAGCAGAGCCGCGGGGCTAGCGGGGGTCGCGAACACCGGGGAGCTGTTTTTT
. | TRBJ2-1 | TRBV5-1 | TRBD2 | CASSIGTSGFNEQFF | TGCGCCAGCAGCATAGGGACTAGCGGGTTTAATGAGCAGTTCTTC
. | TRBJ1-6 | TRBV6-1 | . | CASSERETGNSPLHF | TGTGCCAGCAGTGAAAGGGAAACAGGCAATTCACCCCTCCACTTT
. | TRBJ2-7 | TRBV5-1 | TRBD2 | CASSAGGARLYEQYF | TGCGCCAGCAGCGCCGGGGGGGCCAGACTATACGAGCAGTACTTC
. | TRBJ2-7 | TRBV7-9 | . | CASSISGAHYEQYF | TGTGCCAGCAGCATCTCAGGGGCTCACTACGAGCAGTACTTC
. | TRBJ2-3 | TRBV7-9 | TRBD2 | CASSLGLAGNRDTQYF | TGTGCCAGCAGCTTGGGACTAGCGGGTAACCGAGATACGCAGTATTTT
. | TRBJ2-7 | TRBV6-1 | TRBD2 | CASQVGGAYEQYF | TGTGCCAGCCAAGTCGGGGGGGCCTACGAGCAGTACTTC
few | TRBJ2-3 | TRBV5-1 | TRBD2 | CASSLGRDLLSDTQYF | TGCGCCAGCAGCCTGGGGAGGGACCTATTATCAGATACGCAGTATTTT
. | TRBJ2-1 | TRBV5-4 | TRBD2 | CASSTGTSGSYNEQFF | TGTGCCAGCAGCACCGGGACTAGCGGATCCTACAATGAGCAGTTCTTC
. | TRBJ2-1 | TRBV6-5 | TRBD1 | CASSRRGNEQFF | TGTGCCAGCAGTCGCAGGGGGAATGAGCAGTTCTTC
. | TRBJ2-7 | TRBV27 | TRBD2 | CASSPGLAGVLDHEQYF | TGTGCCAGCAGTCCAGGACTAGCGGGAGTTCTCGACCACGAGCAGTACTTC
. | TRBJ2-2 | TRBV9 | TRBD1 | CASSFDRGDVGELFF | TGTGCCAGCAGCTTTGACAGGGGGGATGTCGGGGAGCTGTTTTTT
few | TRBJ2-1 | TRBV29-1 | . | CSVGLPEDYNEQFF | TGCAGCGTTGGACTACCAGAAGACTACAATGAGCAGTTCTTC
. | TRBJ2-7 | TRBV4-1 | . | CASSPTSGDEQYF | TGCGCCAGCAGCCCCACCTCGGGGGACGAGCAGTACTTC
. | TRBJ1-5 | TRBV18 | . | CASSPWKGDQPQHF | TGTGCCAGCTCACCATGGAAGGGGGATCAGCCCCAGCATTTT
. | TRBJ2-3 | TRBV2 | TRBD2 | CASKRTSGSNSDTQYF | TGTGCCAGCAAAAGGACTAGCGGGAGCAACTCGGATACGCAGTATTTT
once | TRBJ2-6 | TRBV28 | . | CASIQGGISGANVLTF | TGTGCCAGCATACAGGGGGGGATCTCTGGGGCCAACGTCCTGACTTTC
few | TRBJ1-1 | TRBV5-1 | . | CASSPIVGVGTEAFF | TGCGCCAGCAGCCCTATCGTGGGCGTCGGCACTGAAGCTTTCTTT
. | TRBJ2-7 | TRBV6-1 | . | CASKGGVGYEQYF | TGTGCCTCAAAAGGGGGAGTTGGCTACGAGCAGTACTTC